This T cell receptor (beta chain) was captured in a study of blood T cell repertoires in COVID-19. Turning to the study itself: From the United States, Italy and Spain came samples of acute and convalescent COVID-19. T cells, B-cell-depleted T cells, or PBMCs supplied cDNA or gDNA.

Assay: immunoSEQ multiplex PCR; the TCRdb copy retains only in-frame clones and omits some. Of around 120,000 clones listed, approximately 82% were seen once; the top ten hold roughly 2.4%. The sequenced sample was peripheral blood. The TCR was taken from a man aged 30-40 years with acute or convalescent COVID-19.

CDR3 nucleotides: TGTGCCAGCAGTTCCCGATCGGGAGAGCAGTACTTC. Protein product: CASSSRSGEQYF. J is TRBJ2-7 and V is TRBV27, with a weak D call TRBD2 (5 bases). Germline CDR1 reads MNHEY; CDR2 reads SMNVEV (reference sequence). CDR3 size: 12 residues. The V end lost 4 bases, the J end lost 7 bases, and 11 bases lay between the germline ends.